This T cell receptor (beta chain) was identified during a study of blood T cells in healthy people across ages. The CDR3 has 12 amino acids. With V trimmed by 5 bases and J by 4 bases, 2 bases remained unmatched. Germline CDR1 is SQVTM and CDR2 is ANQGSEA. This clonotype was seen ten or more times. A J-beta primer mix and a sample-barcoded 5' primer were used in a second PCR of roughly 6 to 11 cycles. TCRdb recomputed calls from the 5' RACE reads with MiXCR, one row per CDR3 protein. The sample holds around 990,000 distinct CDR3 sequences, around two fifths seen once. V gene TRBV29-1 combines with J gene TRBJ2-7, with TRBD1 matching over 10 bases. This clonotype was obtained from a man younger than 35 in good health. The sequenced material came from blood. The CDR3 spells CSVRTGGYEQYF. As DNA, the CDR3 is TGCAGCGTTAGGACAGGGGGGTACGAGCAGTACTTC.